What follows is one TCR beta chain and its context. The sample originates from a study of OX40 agonist ivuxolimab in advanced cancers. Germline loops: CDR1 MNHNS, CDR2 SASEGT. The V segment lost 6 bases and the J segment 4 bases; nucleotides outside the gene matches: 8. The CDR3 extends over 14 amino acids. Produced via immunoSEQ multiplex PCR; TCRdb's table is partial and in-frame only. The data contain tens of thousands of clones, approximately 85% of them seen just once; the ten biggest clones take up less than 2.5%. The chain uses TRBV6-1 and TRBJ2-7; TRBD1 agrees at 8 bases. This clonotype was sampled from an adult with an advanced solid tumor such as melanoma, head and neck, liver or kidney cancer. The material sequenced was CD4+ or CD8+ T cells sorted from blood, taken in a trial of the OX40 agonist ivuxolimab. As DNA, the CDR3 is TGTGCCAGCAGGGAGGGACAGGCGTGGTACGAGCAGTACTTC. Translation gives CASREGQAWYEQYF.